Presented here are 19 T cell receptor beta chains from one specimen sequenced in a study of cytomegalovirus exposure and HLA in healthy donors. PCR used 60 Vbeta primers and 13 Jbeta primers. The data were produced by immunoSEQ multiplex PCR, yet TCRdb's version contains in-frame clones alone and is incomplete. Seen here are roughly 180,000 clones, more than 65% observed once, and the top ten hold around 1.5%. Sequenced material: PBMCs. The receptors shown here come from a male donor in good health and CMV-seronegative.

The chain is built from TRBV6-5 and TRBJ2-1; D possibly corresponds to TRBD1 (6 bases). Germline loops: CDR1 MNHEY, CDR2 SVGAGI. The CDR3 has 14 residues. V lost 7 bases to trimming and J lost 9 bases, with 19 bases between them. CDR3 amino acids: CASIPKGVKGEQFF. The DNA of the CDR3 is TGTGCCAGCATTCCTAAGGGGGTGAAGGGTGAGCAGTTCTTC.

This sequence joins TRBV5-1 and TRBJ2-1; unclear D gene. Germline V CDR1 and CDR2: SGHRS, YFSETQ. The ends were cut back, 0 bases at V and 5 bases at J, with 12 bases in the middle. The CDR3 consists of 15 residues. CDR3 in amino acids: CASSLGRLSNNEQFF. The CDR3 DNA sequence: TGCGCCAGCAGCTTGGGCAGGTTGAGTAACAATGAGCAGTTCTTC.

This CDR3 is CASSQTSGGYEQYF. The CDR3 nucleotides read TGTGCCAGCAGTCAAACTAGCGGGGGGTACGAGCAGTACTTC. This chain connects TRBV6-1 to TRBJ2-7; 12 bases agree with TRBD2. The CDR3 is made up of 14 amino acids. The trim removed 5 bases at V and 4 bases at J, leaving 3 bases unmatched. Germline V lookup: CDR1 MNHNS, CDR2 SASEGT.

The chain uses TRBV6-5 and TRBJ2-7; TRBD1 might be the D (8 bases). Germline V gene data show CDR1 as MNHEY and CDR2 as SVGAGI. The CDR3 totals 15 residues. Trimming removed 5 bases from V and 0 bases from J, with 14 bases in between. DNA of the CDR3: TGTGCCAGCAGTGTACAGGGGGGGGACTCCTACGAGCAGTACTTC. It translates to CASSVQGGDSYEQYF.

This clone appeared a single time. The genes are TRBV19 and TRBJ2-1; TRBD1 is a possible D gene (6 bases). The germline gives CDR1 LNHDA, CDR2 SQIVND (reference sequence). The CDR3 has 17 residues. The V end was cut by 5 bases, the J end by 4 bases, with 21 bases between. CDR3 DNA: TGTGCCAGTAGTTCTGAAACGACAGGATGGGGATACAATGAGCAGTTCTTC. Translation: CASSSETTGWGYNEQFF.

The chain employs TRBV14 and TRBJ2-1, with D possibly TRBD2 on 6 matching bases. V was shortened by 1 base and J by 0 bases, with 13 bases between the two germline ends. The germline gives CDR1 SGHDN, CDR2 FVKESK. The CDR3 spans 17 residues. The CDR3 spells CASSQGETRVSYNEQFF. CDR3 bases: TGTGCCAGCAGCCAAGGGGAGACTAGAGTCTCCTACAATGAGCAGTTCTTC.

The V and J genes are TRBV5-1 and TRBJ2-1, with 8 bases lining up with TRBD2. The CDR3 consists of 20 residues. The germline gives CDR1 SGHRS, CDR2 YFSETQ. The ends lost 0 bases at V and 2 bases at J; junction bases unmatched: 16. CDR3 coding DNA: TGCGCCAGCAGCTTGGCCCCGGGACTAGGGGGGTTGGGGGCCTACAATGAGCAGTTCTTC. Its translation is CASSLAPGLGGLGAYNEQFF.

The sample holds one count of this clone. The genes are TRBV6-5 and TRBJ1-2; tentative D call: TRBD1 (6 bases). Germline-derived CDR1 and CDR2 are MNHEY and SVGAGI. The CDR3 sequence is 15 residues long. Trimming shortened V by 1 base and J by 3 bases, and 12 bases separated the two germline ends. CDR3: CASSYFNRVHYGYTF. The CDR3 DNA sequence: TGTGCCAGCAGTTACTTTAACAGGGTCCACTATGGCTACACCTTC.

The chain has TRBV6-5 and TRBJ1-4; TRBD1 aligns across 7 bases. This CDR3 region has 13 residues. V dropped 7 bases and J dropped 4; count of bases not matched to a gene: 3. Germline V CDR1 and CDR2: MNHEY, SVGAGI. The CDR3 region is CASKGQINEKLFF. The CDR3 nucleotides are TGTGCCAGCAAGGGACAGATTAATGAAAAACTGTTTTTT.

The V call is TRBV9, the J call TRBJ2-2, with 7 bases identical to TRBD2. The CDR3 length is 12 residues. The V gene's germline CDR1 is SGDLS and CDR2 YYNGEE. V shed 4 bases, J shed 7 bases, and the junction held 1 base outside the gene matches. CDR3 loop: CASSRGVGELFF. CDR3 bases: TGTGCCAGCAGCCGGGGGGTCGGGGAGCTGTTTTTT.

This clone was detected only once. Within the sample, other DNA sequences also encode this same CDR3. The chain carries TRBV5-6 and TRBJ2-5; D possibly corresponds to TRBD1 (6 bases). The CDR3 is 14 residues long. CDR1 SGHDT and CDR2 YYEEEE come from the germline V gene. V was shortened by 4 bases and J by 1 base, with 11 bases between the two germline ends. The CDR3 protein is CASSLGQPQETQYF. CDR3 DNA: TGTGCCAGCAGCCTAGGACAGCCCCAAGAGACCCAGTACTTC.

CDR3 bases: TGTGCCAGTAGTATATTCAGGCTAGCGGGAGGGTATGAGCAGTTCTTC. Encoded protein: CASSIFRLAGGYEQFF. This chain connects TRBV19 to TRBJ2-1, with 12 bases lining up with TRBD2. Germline CDR1 is LNHDA and CDR2 is SQIVND (reference sequence). Trimming took 2 bases from V and 8 from J; bases not matched to a gene: 7. This CDR3 region has 16 residues.

The gene calls are TRBV25-1 and TRBJ2-1, with a possible D match to TRBD2 (6 bases). The ends were cut back, 4 bases at V and 15 bases at J, with 19 bases in the middle. Per germline, CDR1 MGHDK and CDR2 SYGVNS. The CDR3 loop spans 13 amino acids. As DNA, the CDR3 is TGTGCCAGCAGTGGCCGAGGAGGGCTAATGGGGTTCTTC. The encoded protein is CASSGRGGLMGFF.

The chain is built from TRBV6-5 and TRBJ2-3; 7 bases fit TRBD2. The trim removed 6 bases at V and 4 bases at J, leaving 10 bases unmatched. This CDR3 has 15 residues. Per germline, CDR1 MNHEY and CDR2 SVGAGI. The CDR3, as DNA: TGTGCCAGCAGAGCGGGATCGATAGACGCAGATACGCAGTATTTT. This sequence encodes CASRAGSIDADTQYF.

The J gene is TRBJ2-3, the V gene TRBV7-9, with 13 bases aligning to TRBD2. The germline V gene encodes CDR1 SEHNR and CDR2 FQNEAQ (reference sequence). Unmatched junction bases numbered 8, after V lost 0 bases and J lost 5 bases. The CDR3 is 18 amino acids. The CDR3 DNA is TGTGCCAGCAGCTTAGCTTCGACTAGCGGGGGGCAAGAAGATACGCAGTATTTT. Amino acids: CASSLASTSGGQEDTQYF.

This clone occurred once. This chain connects TRBV9 to TRBJ2-1, with D possibly TRBD2 on 5 matching bases. Germline V gene sequence: CDR1 SGDLS, CDR2 YYNGEE. There are 20 residues in the CDR3. V was trimmed by 3 bases and J by 2 bases, leaving 27 bases between them. The CDR3 sequence: CASSAPGILPDYSTYNEQFF. The CDR3 nucleotides are TGTGCCAGCAGCGCCCCGGGGATATTACCTGACTATTCTACCTACAATGAGCAGTTCTTC. Filled out from reference TRBV9 and TRBJ2-1, the complete variable domain reads DSGVTQTPKHLITATGQRVTLRCSPRSGDLSVYWYQQSLDQGLQFLIQYYNGEERAKGNILERFSAQQFPDLHSELNLSSLELGDSALYFCASSAPGILPDYSTYNEQFFGPGTRLTVL.

The chain links TRBV15 to TRBJ1-1; 11 bases are shared with TRBD1. CDR3 length: 16 amino acids. Looked up from germline, CDR1 is LNHNV and CDR2 is YYDKDF (reference sequence). V shed 0 bases, J shed 5 bases, and the junction held 5 bases outside the gene matches. CDR3 sequence: CATSREVGTGGTEAFF. CDR3 nucleotides: TGTGCCACCAGCAGAGAGGTCGGGACAGGGGGGACTGAAGCTTTCTTT.

V is TRBV27 and J is TRBJ2-5, with 12 bases identical to TRBD2. The germline gives CDR1 MNHEY, CDR2 SMNVEV (reference sequence). J gave up 1 base and V 3 bases, and 3 bases lay outside the gene matches. This CDR3 has 16 residues. The CDR3 reads CASSLTSGSTQETQYF. Written as DNA, the CDR3 is TGTGCCAGCAGTTTGACTAGCGGGAGCACCCAAGAGACCCAGTACTTC.

The V call is TRBV6-4, the J call TRBJ2-1; 10 positions match TRBD2. Losses at the gene ends were 5 bases for V and 6 bases for J; bases not matched to a gene: 1. This CDR3 contains 13 residues. The germline gives CDR1 MRHNA, CDR2 SNTAGT. DNA for the CDR3: TGTGCCAGCAGTAGCGGGGGGGCCAATGAGCAGTTCTTC. Its protein is CASSSGGANEQFF.